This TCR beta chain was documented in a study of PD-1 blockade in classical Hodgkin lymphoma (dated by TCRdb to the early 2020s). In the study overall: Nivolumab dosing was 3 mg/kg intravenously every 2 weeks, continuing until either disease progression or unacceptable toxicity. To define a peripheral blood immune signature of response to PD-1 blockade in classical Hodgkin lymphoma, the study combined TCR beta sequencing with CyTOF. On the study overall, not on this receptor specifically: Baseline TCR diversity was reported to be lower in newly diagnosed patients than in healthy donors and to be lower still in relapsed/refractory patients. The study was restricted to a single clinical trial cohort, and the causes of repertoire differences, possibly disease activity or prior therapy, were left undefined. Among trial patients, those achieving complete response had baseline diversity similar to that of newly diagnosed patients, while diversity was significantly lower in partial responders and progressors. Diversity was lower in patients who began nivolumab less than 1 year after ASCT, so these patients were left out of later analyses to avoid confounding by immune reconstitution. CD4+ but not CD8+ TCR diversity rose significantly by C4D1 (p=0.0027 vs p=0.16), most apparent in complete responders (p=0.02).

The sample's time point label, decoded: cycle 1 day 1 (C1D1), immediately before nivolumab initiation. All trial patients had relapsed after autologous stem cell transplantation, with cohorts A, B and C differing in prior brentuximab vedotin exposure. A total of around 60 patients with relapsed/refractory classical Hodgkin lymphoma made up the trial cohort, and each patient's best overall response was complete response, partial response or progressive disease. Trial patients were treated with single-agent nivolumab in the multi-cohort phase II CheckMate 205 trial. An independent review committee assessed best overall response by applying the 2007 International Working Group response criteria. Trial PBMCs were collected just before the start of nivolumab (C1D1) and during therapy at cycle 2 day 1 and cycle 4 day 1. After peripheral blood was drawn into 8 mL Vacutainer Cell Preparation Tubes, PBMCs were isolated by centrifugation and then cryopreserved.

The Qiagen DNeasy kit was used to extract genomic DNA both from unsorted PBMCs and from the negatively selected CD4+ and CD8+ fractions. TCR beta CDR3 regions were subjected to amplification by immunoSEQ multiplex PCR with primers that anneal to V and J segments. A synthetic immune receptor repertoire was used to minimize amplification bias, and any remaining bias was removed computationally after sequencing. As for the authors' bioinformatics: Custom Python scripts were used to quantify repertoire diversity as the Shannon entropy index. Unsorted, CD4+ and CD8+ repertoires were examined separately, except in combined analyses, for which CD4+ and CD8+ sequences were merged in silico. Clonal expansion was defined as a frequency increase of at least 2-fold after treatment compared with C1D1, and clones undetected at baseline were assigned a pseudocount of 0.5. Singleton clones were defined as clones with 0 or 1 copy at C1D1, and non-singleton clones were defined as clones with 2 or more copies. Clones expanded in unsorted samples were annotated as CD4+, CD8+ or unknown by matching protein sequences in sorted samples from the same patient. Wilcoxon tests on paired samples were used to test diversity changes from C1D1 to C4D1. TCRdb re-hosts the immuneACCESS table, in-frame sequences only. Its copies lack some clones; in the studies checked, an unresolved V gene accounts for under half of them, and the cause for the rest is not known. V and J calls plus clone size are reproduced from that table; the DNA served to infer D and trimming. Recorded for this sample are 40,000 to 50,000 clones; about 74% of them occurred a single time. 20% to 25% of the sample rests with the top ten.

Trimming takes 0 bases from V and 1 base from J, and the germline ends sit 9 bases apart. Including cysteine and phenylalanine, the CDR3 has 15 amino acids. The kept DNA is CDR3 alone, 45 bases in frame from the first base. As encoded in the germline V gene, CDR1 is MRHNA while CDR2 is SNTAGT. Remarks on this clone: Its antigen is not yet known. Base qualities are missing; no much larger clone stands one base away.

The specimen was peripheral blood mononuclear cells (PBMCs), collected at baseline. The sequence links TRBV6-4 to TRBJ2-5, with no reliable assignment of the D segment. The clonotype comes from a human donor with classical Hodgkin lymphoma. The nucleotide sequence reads TGTGCCAGCAGTGACTCGCCCGGCCGCCAAGAGACCCAGTACTTC. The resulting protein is CASSDSPGRQETQYF.